The 27 T cell receptor beta chains reported below all come from one sample, sequenced in a study of PD-1 blockade in classical Hodgkin lymphoma. Exposure to brentuximab vedotin varied, and each patient had relapsed following autologous stem cell transplantation. Sequenced by immunoSEQ multiplex PCR; TCRdb stores in-frame clones only, minus some. The sample holds almost 100,000 clones, roughly 92% seen once. The sequencing here drew on peripheral blood mononuclear cells (PBMCs), taken at baseline. These receptors were obtained from a human donor with classical Hodgkin lymphoma.

V and J are TRBV5-1 and TRBJ2-3, with 12 bases aligning to TRBD2. Per germline, CDR1 SGHRS and CDR2 YFSETQ. This CDR3 comprises 16 residues. V lost 0 bases and J lost 2; bases outside the gene matches: 1. For the CDR3, the DNA is TGCGCCAGCAGCTTGGGACTAGCGGGAGACACAGATACGCAGTATTTT. Its translation: CASSLGLAGDTDTQYF. The full variable domain, its missing parts supplied by reference TRBV5-1 and TRBJ2-3, is KAGVTQTPRYLIKTRGQQVTLSCSPISGHRSVSWYQQTPGQGLQFLFEYFSETQRNKGNFPGRFSGRQFSNSRSEMNVSTLELGDSALYLCASSLGLAGDTDTQYFGPGTRLTVL.

This rearrangement joins TRBV5-1 to TRBJ1-1; D is undetermined. This CDR3 comprises 13 residues. Trimming took off 0 bases at V and 11 bases at J, with 14 bases between the two ends. Germline loops: CDR1 SGHRS, CDR2 YFSETQ. For the CDR3, the DNA is TGCGCCAGCAGCTTGGATTGGCAGCTTGTTGCTTTCTTT. Its translation is CASSLDWQLVAFF. The full variable domain, completed using reference TRBV5-1 and TRBJ1-1, is KAGVTQTPRYLIKTRGQQVTLSCSPISGHRSVSWYQQTPGQGLQFLFEYFSETQRNKGNFPGRFSGRQFSNSRSEMNVSTLELGDSALYLCASSLDWQLVAFFGQGTRLTVV.

The count of this clone is one. The V call is TRBV5-6, the J call TRBJ2-1; no reliable D call. Germline CDR1 SGHDT, CDR2 YYEEEE. The CDR3 totals 13 residues. Trimming cost V 0 bases and J 7 bases, with 8 bases left between them. In DNA form, the CDR3 reads TGTGCCAGCAGCTTGGGGCCCGGGAATGAGCAGTTCTTC. Translated: CASSLGPGNEQFF.

V gene TRBV6-1 combines with J gene TRBJ2-1, with D tentatively TRBD2 (5 bases). This CDR3 region has 13 residues. Germline V CDR1 and CDR2: MNHNS, SASEGT. The V and J ends lost 3 bases and 7 bases respectively, with 10 bases between them. CDR3: CASSELALNEQFF. The CDR3, as DNA: TGTGCCAGCAGTGAGCTAGCATTGAATGAGCAGTTCTTC.

CDR3 in DNA: TGTGCCAGCAGCTTACGTCTGGGCGGGACGGTCGTCCATGAGCAGTTCTTC. Residues: CASSLRLGGTVVHEQFF. The rearrangement uses TRBV7-9 and TRBJ2-1; weak D call: TRBD2 (6 bases). Germline V gene data show CDR1 as SEHNR and CDR2 as FQNEAQ (reference sequence). The germline V and J ends were trimmed by 2 bases and 8 bases, with 22 bases remaining between them. This CDR3 spans 17 amino acids. Looking up the rest from reference TRBV7-9 and TRBJ2-1 gives the full variable domain: DTGVSQNPRHKITKRGQNVTFRCDPISEHNRLYWYRQTLGQGPEFLTYFQNEAQLEKSRLLSDRFSAERPKGSFSTLEIQRTEQGDSAMYLCASSLRLGGTVVHEQFFGPGTRLTVL.

The chain combines TRBV27 with TRBJ2-1; D perhaps matches TRBD1 (6 bases). Trimming pared 3 bases from V and 1 base from J, leaving 22 bases between. The germline gives CDR1 MNHEY, CDR2 SMNVEV (reference sequence). The CDR3 runs to 19 residues. CDR3 amino acids: CASSFVGRVWGRSYNEQFF. The CDR3 coding sequence is TGTGCCAGCAGTTTTGTTGGCCGGGTTTGGGGGCGTTCCTACAATGAGCAGTTCTTC.

This clone was picked up a small number of times. V and J are TRBV30 and TRBJ1-5; no clear D gene. CDR1 and CDR2 (germline): GTSNPN, SVGIG (reference sequence). V was shortened by 4 bases and J by 1 base, with 14 bases between the two germline ends. This CDR3 is 15 amino acids long. This CDR3 reads CAWTGNGGSNQPQHF. The CDR3 region has the DNA TGTGCCTGGACAGGAAACGGAGGGAGCAATCAGCCCCAGCATTTT.

The chain is built from TRBV25-1 and TRBJ2-7; D might be TRBD1 or TRBD2, each matching 6 bases. With 6 bases removed from V and 0 bases from J, the gap between germline ends came to 12 bases. Germline V gene lookup returns CDR1 MGHDK and CDR2 SYGVNS. The length of the CDR3 is 14 residues. CDR3 in DNA: TGTGCCAGCAGGGAGGGGGGCAGCTCCTACGAGCAGTACTTC. It codes for CASREGGSSYEQYF.

This clone was seen only a few times. The chain employs TRBV18 and TRBJ1-2; TRBD1 might be the D (5 bases). The germline gives CDR1 KGHSH, CDR2 LQKENI. V shed 3 bases and J shed 3 bases, with 20 bases lying between them. The CDR3 runs 17 residues. CDR3 sequence reads: CASSPQEGNWKDYGYTF. CDR3 coding DNA: TGTGCCAGCTCACCTCAGGAGGGGAATTGGAAGGACTATGGCTACACCTTC.

The V call is TRBV4-2, the J call TRBJ2-7, with 9 bases aligning to TRBD2. Germline CDR1 and CDR2: LGHNA and YNFKEQ. The CDR3 length is 17 residues. J gave up 4 bases and V 0 bases, and 10 bases lay outside the gene matches. The CDR3 here is CASSQELAGLGSYEQYF. The CDR3 DNA follows: TGTGCCAGCAGCCAAGAGCTAGCGGGACTCGGCTCGTACGAGCAGTACTTC.

V is TRBV28 and J is TRBJ1-2; D may be TRBD1 (6 bases). Germline values: CDR1 MDHEN, CDR2 SYDVKM. The CDR3 loop spans 16 amino acids. V was clipped by 5 bases and J by 5 bases, with 21 bases between them. The CDR3 coding sequence is TGTGCCAGCAGTAGCCCCCAGGGGTCAGGGACTTATGGCTACACCTTC. It codes for CASSSPQGSGTYGYTF.

This chain links TRBV19 with TRBJ1-5, with 8 positions matching TRBD1. Germline V lookup: CDR1 LNHDA, CDR2 SQIVND (reference sequence). The V gene end was trimmed by 6 bases and the J gene end by 5 bases; junction bases not matched to a gene: 9. The CDR3 is 15 amino acids. The DNA for the CDR3 is TGTGCCAGTAGCCAGGACAGGGAAGGATATCAGCCCCAGCATTTT. Its translation: CASSQDREGYQPQHF.

The genes are TRBV5-4 and TRBJ2-6; D might be TRBD1 (6 bases). CDR1 and CDR2 (germline): SGHNT, YYREEE (reference sequence). The CDR3 is 18 amino acids. The germline V and J ends were trimmed by 3 bases and 2 bases, with 18 bases remaining between them. The CDR3 coding sequence is TGTGCCAGCAGCTCGGGGCAAAACAGGGTAGCTGGGGCCAACGTCCTGACTTTC. Translating it yields CASSSGQNRVAGANVLTF.

For the CDR3, the DNA is TGTGCCAGCACCCCCGGCCCGGGGTTCTTAGAAGCTTTCTTT. It is translated as CASTPGPGFLEAFF. The chain carries TRBV11-1 and TRBJ1-1; no clear D gene. Trimming removed 7 bases from V and 8 bases from J, with 20 bases in between. CDR3 size: 14 residues. In germline, CDR1 is SGHAT, CDR2 FQDESV (reference sequence).

Remarks on this clone: A junction boundary mismatches the germline segment, possibly from a read error. The chain joins TRBV28 to TRBJ1-3; TRBD1 agrees at 7 bases. This CDR3 is built from 13 residues. CDR1 MDHEN and CDR2 SYDVKM come from the germline V gene. CDR3 amino acids: CASSLSGGHPGGF. In DNA, the CDR3 is TGTGCCAGCAGTTTATCGGGTGGACACCCAGGGGGTTTT.

This rearrangement joins TRBV5-6 to TRBJ2-7; 9 bases fit TRBD2. With V trimmed by 0 bases and J by 5 bases, 12 bases remained unmatched. Germline CDR1 and CDR2: SGHDT and YYEEEE. The CDR3 is 17 amino acids. Here the CDR3 reads CASSLAFAGLARNEQYF. The CDR3 DNA is TGTGCCAGCAGCTTGGCATTTGCCGGACTAGCGCGAAACGAGCAGTACTTC. The full variable domain, in which reference TRBV5-6 and TRBJ2-7 provide the parts outside the CDR3, is DAGVTQSPTHLIKTRGQQVTLRCSPKSGHDTVSWYQQALGQGPQFIFQYYEEEERQRGNFPDRFSGHQFPNYSSELNVNALLLGDSALYLCASSLAFAGLARNEQYFGPGTRLTVT.

The V and J genes are TRBV19 and TRBJ1-1, with D hard to call. V lost 0 bases, J lost 0 bases, and 8 bases lay in between. The germline V gene encodes CDR1 LNHDA and CDR2 SQIVND (reference sequence). The CDR3 is 15 amino acids. As DNA, the CDR3 is TGTGCCAGTAGTATAGAGTCCCGGGTGAACACTGAAGCTTTCTTT. It yields the protein CASSIESRVNTEAFF.

CDR3 DNA: TGTGCCAGCATATGGGACAGGGGGCTTCAAGAATCACCCCTCCACTTT. It codes for CASIWDRGLQESPLHF. This rearrangement joins TRBV2 to TRBJ1-6, with 12 nucleotides matching TRBD1. The germline V gene has CDR1 SNHLY and CDR2 FYNNEI. This CDR3 comprises 16 residues. V shed 7 bases and J 10 bases; nucleotides not matched to a gene: 11.

The chain links TRBV19 to TRBJ2-1; TRBD1 agrees at 7 bases. The CDR3 is 14 amino acids. Trimming at V came to 8 bases and at J to 1 base, leaving 5 bases not matched to a gene. Germline V gene lookup returns CDR1 LNHDA and CDR2 SQIVND (reference sequence). The CDR3 nucleotides are TGTGCCAGTGGGGACAGCTATTCCTACAATGAGCAGTTCTTC. Its protein is CASGDSYSYNEQFF.

V is TRBV30 and J is TRBJ1-5; 10 bases match TRBD1. This CDR3 is 14 amino acids long. V was clipped by 3 bases and J by 6 bases; unmatched bases: 5. Germline loops: CDR1 GTSNPN, CDR2 SVGIG (reference sequence). The CDR3: CAWRGGDRGQPQHF. CDR3 DNA sequence: TGTGCCTGGAGGGGGGGGGACAGGGGTCAGCCCCAGCATTTT.

The chain combines TRBV21-1 with TRBJ2-3; the table's D call TRBD2 went unverified against the DNA. TRBV21-1 is assigned pseudogene status. CDR3 length: 15 residues. CDR3 DNA sequence: TGTGCCAGCAGGCCAGCGGGAGGGGGCACAGATACGCAGTATTTT. Protein product: CASRPAGGGTDTQYF.

This sequence joins TRBV29-1 and TRBJ2-2; TRBD1 might be the D (6 bases). CDR3 size: 15 residues. Trimming cost V 7 bases and J 9 bases, with 24 bases left between them. The germline V gene encodes CDR1 SQVTM and CDR2 ANQGSEA. Here the CDR3 DNA reads TGCAGCGCCGGTCACACAGGGAACTCGCCCCGGGAGCTGTTTTTT. This sequence encodes CSAGHTGNSPRELFF.

The chain joins TRBV9 to TRBJ2-7; possible D gene TRBD2, 6 bases. The CDR3 contains 15 residues. In germline, CDR1 is SGDLS, CDR2 YYNGEE. V shed 0 bases and J shed 3 bases, with 13 bases lying between them. This CDR3 reads CASSVAEGSYYEQYF. The CDR3 nucleotides are TGTGCCAGCAGCGTAGCGGAGGGGAGCTACTACGAGCAGTACTTC.

Written as DNA, the CDR3 is TGTGCCACCAGCCGGGGACTAGCGGGAGCTGTAGTGGGAGGCCAAGAGACCCAGTACTTC. The encoded protein is CATSRGLAGAVVGGQETQYF. This chain connects TRBV15 to TRBJ2-5, with TRBD2 identical over 14 bases. This CDR3 has 20 amino acids. Germline V gives CDR1 LNHNV, CDR2 YYDKDF (reference sequence). The J segment lost 1 base and the V segment lost 5 bases, leaving 15 bases of the junction unmatched.

V and J are TRBV9 and TRBJ1-5, with 7 bases aligning to TRBD1. CDR1 SGDLS and CDR2 YYNGEE come from the germline V gene. This CDR3 is built from 15 residues. V shed 0 bases and J 7 bases; nucleotides not matched to a gene: 7. CDR3 residues: CASSVGGRGTQPQHF. The DNA of the CDR3 is TGTGCCAGCAGCGTAGGTGGCAGGGGGACGCAGCCCCAGCATTTT.

The chain links TRBV7-3 to TRBJ1-2; a possible D gene is TRBD1 (6 bases). The CDR3 has 15 residues. Between the trimmed V and J ends, which lost 5 bases and 0 bases, there was a span of 13 bases. CDR1 SGHTA and CDR2 FQGTGA come from the germline V gene. CDR3: CASSLGAPANYGYTF. The CDR3 region has the DNA TGTGCCAGCAGCCTGGGGGCACCAGCTAACTATGGCTACACCTTC.

The chain is built from TRBV25-1 and TRBJ2-5; 12 positions match TRBD2. Germline CDR1 and CDR2: MGHDK and SYGVNS. This CDR3 contains 15 residues. Trimming cost V 4 bases and J 5 bases; bases outside gene matches: 5. CDR3 in amino acids: CASSVLAGGLETQYF. In nucleotides, the CDR3 is TGTGCCAGCAGTGTTCTAGCGGGAGGGTTGGAGACCCAGTACTTC.